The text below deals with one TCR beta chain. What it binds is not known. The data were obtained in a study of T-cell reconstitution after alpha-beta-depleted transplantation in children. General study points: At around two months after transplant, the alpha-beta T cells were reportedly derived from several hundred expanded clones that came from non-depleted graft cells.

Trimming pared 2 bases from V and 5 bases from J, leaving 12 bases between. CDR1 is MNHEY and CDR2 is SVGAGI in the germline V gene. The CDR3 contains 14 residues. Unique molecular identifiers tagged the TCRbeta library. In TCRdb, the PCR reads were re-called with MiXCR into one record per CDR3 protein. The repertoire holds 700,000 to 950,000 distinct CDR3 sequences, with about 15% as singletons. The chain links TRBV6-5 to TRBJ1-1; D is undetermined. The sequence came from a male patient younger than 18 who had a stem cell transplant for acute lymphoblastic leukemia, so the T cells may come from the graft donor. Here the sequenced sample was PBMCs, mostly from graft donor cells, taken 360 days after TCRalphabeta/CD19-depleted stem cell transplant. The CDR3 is CASSYPDHRTEAFF. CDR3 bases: TGTGCCAGCAGTTACCCCGACCATAGGACTGAAGCTTTCTTT.